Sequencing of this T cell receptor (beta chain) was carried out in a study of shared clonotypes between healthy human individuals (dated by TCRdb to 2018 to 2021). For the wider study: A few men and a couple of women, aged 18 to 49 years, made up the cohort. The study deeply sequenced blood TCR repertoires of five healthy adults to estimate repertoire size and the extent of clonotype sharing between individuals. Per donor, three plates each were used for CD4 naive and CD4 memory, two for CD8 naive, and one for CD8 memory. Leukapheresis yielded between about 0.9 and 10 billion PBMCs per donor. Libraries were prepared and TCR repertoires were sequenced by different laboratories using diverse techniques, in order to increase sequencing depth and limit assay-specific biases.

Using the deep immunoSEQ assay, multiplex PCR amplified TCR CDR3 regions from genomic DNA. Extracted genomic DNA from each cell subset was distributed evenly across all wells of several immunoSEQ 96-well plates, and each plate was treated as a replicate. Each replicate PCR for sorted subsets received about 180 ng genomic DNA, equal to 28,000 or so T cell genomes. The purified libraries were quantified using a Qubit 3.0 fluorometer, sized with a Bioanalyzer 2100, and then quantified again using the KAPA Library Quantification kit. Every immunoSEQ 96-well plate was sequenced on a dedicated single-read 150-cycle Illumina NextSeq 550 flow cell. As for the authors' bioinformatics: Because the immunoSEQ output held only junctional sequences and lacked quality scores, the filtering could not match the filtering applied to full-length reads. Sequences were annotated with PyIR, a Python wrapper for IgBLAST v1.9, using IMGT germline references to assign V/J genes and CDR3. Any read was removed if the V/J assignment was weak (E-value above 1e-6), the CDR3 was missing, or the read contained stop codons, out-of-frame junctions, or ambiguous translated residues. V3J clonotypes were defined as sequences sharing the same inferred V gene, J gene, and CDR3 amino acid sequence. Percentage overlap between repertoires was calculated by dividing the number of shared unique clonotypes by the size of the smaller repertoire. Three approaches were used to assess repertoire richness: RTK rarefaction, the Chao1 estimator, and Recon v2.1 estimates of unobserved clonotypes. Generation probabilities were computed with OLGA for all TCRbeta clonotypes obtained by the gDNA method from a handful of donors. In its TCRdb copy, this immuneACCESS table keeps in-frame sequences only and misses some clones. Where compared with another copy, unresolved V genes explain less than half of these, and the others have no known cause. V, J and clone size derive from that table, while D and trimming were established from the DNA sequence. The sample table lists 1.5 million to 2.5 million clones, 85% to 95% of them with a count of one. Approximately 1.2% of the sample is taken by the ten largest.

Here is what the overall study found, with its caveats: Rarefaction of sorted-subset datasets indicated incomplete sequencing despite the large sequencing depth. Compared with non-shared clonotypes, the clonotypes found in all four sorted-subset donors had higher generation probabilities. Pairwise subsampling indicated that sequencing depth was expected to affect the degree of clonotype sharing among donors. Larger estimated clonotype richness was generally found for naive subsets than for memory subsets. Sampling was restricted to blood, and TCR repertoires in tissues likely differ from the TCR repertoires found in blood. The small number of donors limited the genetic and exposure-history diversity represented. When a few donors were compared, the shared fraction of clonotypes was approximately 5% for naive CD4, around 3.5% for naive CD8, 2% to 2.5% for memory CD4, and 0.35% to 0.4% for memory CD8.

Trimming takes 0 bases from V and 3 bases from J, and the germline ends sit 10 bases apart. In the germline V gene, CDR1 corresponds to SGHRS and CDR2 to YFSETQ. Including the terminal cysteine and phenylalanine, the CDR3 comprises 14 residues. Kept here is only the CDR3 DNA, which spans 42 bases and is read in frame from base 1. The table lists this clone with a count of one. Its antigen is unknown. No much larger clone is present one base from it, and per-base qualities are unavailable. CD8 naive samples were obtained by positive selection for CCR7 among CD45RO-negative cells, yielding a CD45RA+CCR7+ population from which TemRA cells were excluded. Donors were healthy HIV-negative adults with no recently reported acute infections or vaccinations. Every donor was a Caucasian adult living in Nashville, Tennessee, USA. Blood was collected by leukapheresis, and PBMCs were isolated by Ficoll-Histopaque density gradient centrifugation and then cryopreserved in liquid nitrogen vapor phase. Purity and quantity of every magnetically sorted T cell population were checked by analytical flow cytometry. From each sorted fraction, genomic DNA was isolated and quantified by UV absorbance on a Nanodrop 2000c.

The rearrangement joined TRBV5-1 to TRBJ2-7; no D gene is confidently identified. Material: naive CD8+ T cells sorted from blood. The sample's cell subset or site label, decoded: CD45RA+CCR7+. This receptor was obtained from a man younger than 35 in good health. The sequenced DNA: TGCGCCAGCAGCTTGGACAGCTGGGGCTACGAGCAGTACTTC. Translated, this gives CASSLDSWGYEQYF.